The 26 T cell receptor beta chains below come from one sample, sequenced in a study of blood T cell repertoires in COVID-19. TCRdb's copy holds only in-frame clones and misses some; the assay was immunoSEQ multiplex PCR. The data contain more than 100,000 clones, around 89% of them singletons. The sample comprised peripheral blood. The receptor source for this set is a woman in her fifties or sixties with COVID-19, enrolled during active disease.

The V call is TRBV15, the J call TRBJ2-1, with D maybe TRBD1 (6 bases). CDR1 and CDR2 (germline): LNHNV, YYDKDF (reference sequence). The CDR3 length is 16 residues. Deletions cut 2 bases from V and 2 bases from J, with 13 bases between. The DNA of the CDR3 is TGTGCCACCAGCAGAAACACAGGGTGGCCCTACAATGAGCAGTTCTTC. This encodes CATSRNTGWPYNEQFF.

V gene TRBV4-2 combines with J gene TRBJ1-4; D is unresolved. The CDR3 spans 16 residues. Trimming removed 1 base from V and 8 bases from J, with 17 bases in between. Germline CDR1 LGHNA, CDR2 YNFKEQ. As DNA, the CDR3 is TGTGCCAGCAGCCAAGTATGGAGAGGCCCCATGGAAAAACTGTTTTTT. This encodes CASSQVWRGPMEKLFF.

In DNA, the CDR3 is TGTGCCAGCAGTTATCCAGGGACCTACGAGCAGTACTTC. This codes for CASSYPGTYEQYF. V gene TRBV6-6 combines with J gene TRBJ2-7, with D possibly matching TRBD1 (5 bases). Trimming removed 3 bases at V and 2 bases at J, with 8 bases between. Germline CDR1 is MNHNY and CDR2 is SVGAGI (reference sequence). The CDR3 is made up of 13 amino acids.

The chain combines TRBV10-2 with TRBJ1-3; D call uncertain. V was shortened by 3 bases and J by 0 bases, with 12 bases between the two germline ends. The germline CDR1 and CDR2 sequences are WSHSY and SAAADI. CDR3 length: 16 residues. Here the CDR3 DNA reads TGCGCCAGCAGTGAAATAGGCGGGAGCTCTGGAAACACCATATATTTT. Residues: CASSEIGGSSGNTIYF.

J is TRBJ2-7 and V is TRBV5-6, with 13 bases identical to TRBD2. The germline V gene encodes CDR1 SGHDT and CDR2 YYEEEE. With V trimmed by 5 bases and J by 5 bases, 7 bases remained unmatched. The CDR3 extends over 15 amino acids. CDR3 region: CASSSGTSGVHEQYF. The CDR3 DNA sequence: TGTGCCAGCAGTTCCGGGACTAGCGGGGTCCACGAGCAGTACTTC.

This chain uses TRBV5-1 with TRBJ2-1; 11 bases align to TRBD1. The trim removed 6 bases at V and 6 bases at J, leaving 2 bases unmatched. The CDR3 runs to 13 residues. Germline CDR1 and CDR2: SGHRS and YFSETQ. In DNA, the CDR3 is TGCGCCAGCACCGGGACAGGGGGCAATGAGCAGTTCTTC. It codes for CASTGTGGNEQFF.

The chain has TRBV7-3 and TRBJ2-1; tentative D call: TRBD2 (6 bases). The CDR3 contains 15 residues. Trimming removed 3 bases at V and 2 bases at J, with 11 bases between. Looked up from germline, CDR1 is SGHTA and CDR2 is FQGTGA. The CDR3 reads CASSLTRGTYNEQFF. The CDR3 DNA follows: TGTGCCAGCAGCTTGACCCGGGGGACCTACAATGAGCAGTTCTTC. Full variable domain (outside the CDR3, taken from reference TRBV7-3 and TRBJ2-1): GAGVSQTPSNKVTEKGKYVELRCDPISGHTALYWYRQSLGQGPEFLIYFQGTGAADDSGLPNDRFFAVRPEGSVSTLKIQRTERGDSAVYLCASSLTRGTYNEQFFGPGTRLTVL.

This chain links TRBV7-3 with TRBJ2-3; TRBD2 matches at 10 bases. This CDR3 has 17 amino acids. Germline CDR1 SGHTA, CDR2 FQGTGA. Trimming took 5 bases from V and 2 from J; bases not matched to a gene: 10. The chain's CDR3 is CASSPRTSGLFTDTQYF. In DNA, the CDR3 is TGTGCCAGCAGCCCCCGGACTAGCGGACTCTTCACAGATACGCAGTATTTT.

This clone was recorded a few times. The chain is built from TRBV9 and TRBJ1-2, with a weak D call TRBD1 (5 bases). CDR3 length equals 13 residues. The V gene lost 7 bases and the J gene lost 6 bases, with 16 bases spanning the gap. Germline CDR1 SGDLS, CDR2 YYNGEE. The DNA of the CDR3 is TGTGCCAGCGGTCAAGACAGTCTCCATGGCTACACCTTC. Protein sequence: CASGQDSLHGYTF.

The chain carries TRBV29-1 and TRBJ1-2, with 11 bases that match TRBD1. The CDR3 is 14 amino acids. Germline assignment: CDR1 SQVTM and CDR2 ANQGSEA. The V and J ends lost 7 bases and 7 bases, in that order; junction bases with no gene match: 11. CDR3 amino acids: CSALLRDRGFGYTF. The CDR3 DNA reads TGCAGCGCCCTACTCCGGGACAGGGGGTTTGGCTACACCTTC.

The chain couples TRBV3-1 (or the pseudogene TRBV3-2) to TRBJ1-4, with D perhaps matching TRBD1 (6 bases). CDR1 is LGHDT, CDR2 YNNKEL, per germline (reference sequence). The CDR3 spans 17 residues. V was pared by 5 bases and J by 7 bases, with 23 bases between. CDR3 nucleotide sequence: TGTGCCAGCAGCACCAAACAGGGTGCTTGGACAGTTGAAAAACTGTTTTTT. Translating it yields CASSTKQGAWTVEKLFF.

This chain uses TRBV5-1 with TRBJ1-2, with 11 bases matching TRBD1. The CDR3 is made up of 15 amino acids. Germline values: CDR1 SGHRS, CDR2 YFSETQ. After removal of 0 bases from V and 7 bases from J, the junction contained 5 bases not matched to a gene. DNA for the CDR3: TGCGCCAGCAGCTTGGTTGGACAGGGGGCGTTTGGCTACACCTTC. Translating it yields CASSLVGQGAFGYTF. Full variable domain (remainder filled in from reference TRBV5-1 and TRBJ1-2): KAGVTQTPRYLIKTRGQQVTLSCSPISGHRSVSWYQQTPGQGLQFLFEYFSETQRNKGNFPGRFSGRQFSNSRSEMNVSTLELGDSALYLCASSLVGQGAFGYTFGSGTRLTVV.

This clone has just one count. The J gene is TRBJ2-3, the V gene TRBV5-1, with TRBD2 matching over 13 bases. This CDR3 is built from 18 residues. Germline lookup yields CDR1 SGHRS and CDR2 YFSETQ. Trimming at V came to 4 bases and at J to 1 base, leaving 9 bases not matched to a gene. The CDR3 loop reads CASSTRPGLAGGTDTQYF. CDR3 sequence (DNA): TGCGCCAGCAGCACCCGTCCAGGACTAGCGGGGGGCACAGATACGCAGTATTTT.

The CDR3 DNA sequence: TGTGCCAGCAGTGCCGGACTAGCGGGGGGGAACGAGCAGTACTTC. Encoded protein: CASSAGLAGGNEQYF. The rearrangement joins TRBV2 to TRBJ2-7; 15 bases agree with TRBD2. This CDR3 has 15 residues. CDR1 is SNHLY and CDR2 is FYNNEI in the germline V gene. The V and J ends lost 4 bases and 5 bases, in that order; junction bases with no gene match: 3.

The genes are TRBV15 and TRBJ1-1; D is unclear. CDR3 length: 12 residues. Per the germline V gene, CDR1 is LNHNV and CDR2 is YYDKDF (reference sequence). The ends were cut back, 5 bases at V and 2 bases at J, with 6 bases in the middle. The CDR3 here is CATSRSNTEAFF. The CDR3 nucleotides read TGTGCCACCAGCCGAAGCAACACTGAAGCTTTCTTT.

The V call is TRBV19, the J call TRBJ2-7; D gene uncertain. Germline loops: CDR1 LNHDA, CDR2 SQIVND (reference sequence). V was clipped by 0 bases and J by 6 bases, with 6 bases between them. The CDR3 runs to 12 residues. The CDR3 sequence: CASSIDLVEQYF. CDR3 DNA: TGTGCCAGTAGTATAGATCTTGTCGAGCAGTACTTC.

The rearrangement links TRBV5-4 to TRBJ2-7, with D unresolved. Germline CDR1 SGHNT, CDR2 YYREEE (reference sequence). Trimming shortened V by 3 bases and J by 0 bases, and 4 bases separated the two germline ends. There are 12 residues in the CDR3. The CDR3 loop is CASSSGSYEQYF. For the CDR3, the DNA is TGTGCCAGCAGCTCAGGCTCCTACGAGCAGTACTTC.

The chain links TRBV15 to TRBJ1-2; TRBD1 aligns across 7 bases. With V trimmed by 1 base and J by 6 bases, 5 bases remained unmatched. This CDR3 is built from 14 residues. Germline CDR1 reads LNHNV; CDR2 reads YYDKDF (reference sequence). CDR3 bases: TGTGCCACCAGCAGAGGGAGACAGGGACATGGCTACACCTTC. It specifies CATSRGRQGHGYTF. The full variable domain, its missing parts supplied by reference TRBV15 and TRBJ1-2, is DAMVIQNPRYQVTQFGKPVTLSCSQTLNHNVMYWYQQKSSQAPKLLFHYYDKDFNNEADTPDNFQSRRPNTSFCFLDIRSPGLGDTAMYLCATSRGRQGHGYTFGSGTRLTVV.

The chain is built from TRBV4-2 and TRBJ2-2; 9 bases fit TRBD2. V trimming: 1 base; J trimming: 5 bases; junction bases outside the gene matches: 5. The CDR3 covers 16 residues. Germline lookup yields CDR1 LGHNA and CDR2 YNFKEQ. Here the CDR3 reads CASSQGGGAATGELFF. The CDR3 nucleotides read TGTGCCAGCAGCCAAGGCGGGGGGGCGGCAACCGGGGAGCTGTTTTTT.

The gene calls are TRBV7-2 and TRBJ1-4, with D perhaps TRBD1 (5 bases). The CDR3 runs 14 residues. Germline values: CDR1 SGHTA, CDR2 FQGNSA. V lost 1 base and J 5 bases, leaving 8 bases between the germline ends. The CDR3 DNA is TGTGCCAGCAGCTTAGGACAGTTGAATGAAAAACTGTTTTTT. It is translated as CASSLGQLNEKLFF.

V and J are TRBV15 and TRBJ2-5; the D gene is possibly TRBD1 (6 bases). Germline lookup yields CDR1 LNHNV and CDR2 YYDKDF (reference sequence). The CDR3 totals 18 residues. V shed 0 bases and J shed 1 base, with 18 bases lying between them. The CDR3 DNA is TGTGCCACCAGCAGAGATGGCCCCATAAGGGGGAGCCAAGAGACCCAGTACTTC. Translating gives CATSRDGPIRGSQETQYF.

This rearrangement joins TRBV28 to TRBJ1-2, with D tentatively TRBD1 (6 bases). CDR1 is MDHEN, CDR2 SYDVKM, per germline. This CDR3 comprises 16 residues. V was trimmed by 5 bases and J by 6 bases, leaving 22 bases between them. CDR3 bases: TGTGCCAGCAGTCCATCTGACAGGACGCCTTGGGATGGCTACACCTTC. It specifies CASSPSDRTPWDGYTF.

The V gene is TRBV6-5, the J gene TRBJ1-2; 7 bases agree with TRBD1. Looked up from germline, CDR1 is MNHEY and CDR2 is SVGAGI. V lost 5 bases and J lost 4; bases outside the gene matches: 4. This CDR3 spans 13 amino acids. The CDR3 DNA reads as TGTGCCAGCAGTAGGGACAGTAGCTATGGCTACACCTTC. It codes for CASSRDSSYGYTF.

The rearrangement uses TRBV28 and TRBJ1-6; no firm D call. CDR1 is MDHEN and CDR2 is SYDVKM in the germline V gene. This CDR3 comprises 16 residues. Trimming left V 2 bases short and J 3 bases short, with 11 bases between. The chain's CDR3 is CASSLERAGYNSPLHF. CDR3 DNA sequence: TGTGCCAGCAGTTTAGAGAGGGCCGGCTATAATTCACCCCTCCACTTT.

This chain links TRBV15 with TRBJ2-7; 7 nucleotides align to TRBD1. The CDR3 has 18 residues. V dropped 2 bases and J dropped 7; count of bases not matched to a gene: 20. Germline V gene sequence: CDR1 LNHNV, CDR2 YYDKDF (reference sequence). The CDR3, as DNA: TGTGCCACCAGCAGACGACTCGGACAGGCCGTCATGGAGATTGAGCAGTACTTC. Protein: CATSRRLGQAVMEIEQYF. Variable domain in full (rest from reference TRBV15 and TRBJ2-7): DAMVIQNPRYQVTQFGKPVTLSCSQTLNHNVMYWYQQKSSQAPKLLFHYYDKDFNNEADTPDNFQSRRPNTSFCFLDIRSPGLGDTAMYLCATSRRLGQAVMEIEQYFGPGTRLTVT.

V and J are TRBV19 and TRBJ1-1, with TRBD1 matching 9 bases. The CDR3 contains 15 residues. CDR1 LNHDA and CDR2 SQIVND come from the germline V gene (reference sequence). The V gene end was trimmed by 7 bases and the J gene end by 3 bases; junction bases not matched to a gene: 9. The CDR3 nucleotides read TGTGCCAGTAACTCACAGGGGGCCCGGGACACTGAAGCTTTCTTT. Amino acids: CASNSQGARDTEAFF.